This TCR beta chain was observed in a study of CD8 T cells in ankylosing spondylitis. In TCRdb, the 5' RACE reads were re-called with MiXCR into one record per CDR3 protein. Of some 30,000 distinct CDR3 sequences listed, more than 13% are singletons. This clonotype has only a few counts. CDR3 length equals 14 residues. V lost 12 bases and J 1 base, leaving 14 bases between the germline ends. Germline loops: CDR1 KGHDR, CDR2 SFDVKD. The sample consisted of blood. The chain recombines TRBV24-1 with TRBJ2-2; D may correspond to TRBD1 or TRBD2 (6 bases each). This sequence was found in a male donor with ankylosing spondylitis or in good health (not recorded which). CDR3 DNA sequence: TGTGCCGTGGGGGGCTCGCGGAACACCGGGGAGCTGTTTTTT. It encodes CAVGGSRNTGELFF.